These T cell receptor beta chains were read from a single sample in a study of cytomegalovirus exposure and HLA in healthy donors. Clones were sequenced by immunoSEQ multiplex PCR, and TCRdb holds only the in-frame ones, with some missing. The sample records around 130,000 clones, roughly 86% being singletons. The sample comprised PBMCs. The receptors originated from a young man in good health and CMV-seronegative. Both conserved end residues are part of each CDR3. The D gene is left open where the match is weak. Clone size is given for some rows only: seen once, a few or many times, or a class if the clone is expanded.

V gene: TRBV28; D gene: NA; J gene: TRBJ1-6; clone size: NA; CDR3 protein: CASSFGHRISPLHF; CDR3 DNA: TGTGCCAGCAGTTTCGGACATAGGATTTCACCCCTCCACTTT
V gene: TRBV4-2; D gene: NA; J gene: TRBJ1-2; clone size: NA; CDR3 protein: CASSPEVGAALTNYGYTF; CDR3 DNA: TGTGCCAGCAGCCCTGAGGTGGGGGCCGCCCTTACTAACTATGGCTACACCTTC
V gene: TRBV5-4; D gene: NA; J gene: TRBJ1-2; clone size: NA; CDR3 protein: CASSLVGEAAYGYTF; CDR3 DNA: TGTGCCAGCAGCTTGGTGGGGGAGGCCGCGTATGGCTACACCTTC
V gene: TRBV7-3; D gene: TRBD2; J gene: TRBJ2-3; clone size: NA; CDR3 protein: CASSSLAGGGDTQYF; CDR3 DNA: TGTGCCAGCAGCTCCCTAGCGGGGGGCGGTGATACGCAGTATTTT
V gene: TRBV21-1; D gene: NA; J gene: TRBJ1-5; clone size: NA; CDR3 protein: CASRGGGKESNQPQHF; CDR3 DNA: TGTGCCAGCAGGGGAGGAGGAAAGGAATCTAATCAGCCCCAGCATTTT
V gene: TRBV28; D gene: TRBD1; J gene: TRBJ2-7; clone size: NA; CDR3 protein: CASSPRTGQYEQYF; CDR3 DNA: TGTGCCAGCAGCCCCAGGACAGGGCAGTACGAGCAGTACTTC
V gene: TRBV6-1; D gene: NA; J gene: TRBJ1-1; clone size: NA; CDR3 protein: CASSQGPGGNTEAFF; CDR3 DNA: TGTGCCAGCAGTCAAGGGCCGGGAGGGAACACTGAAGCTTTCTTT
V gene: TRBV4-1; D gene: NA; J gene: TRBJ1-4; clone size: NA; CDR3 protein: CASRVVGLGNEKLFF; CDR3 DNA: TGCGCCAGCAGGGTCGTGGGTCTAGGTAATGAAAAACTGTTTTTT
V gene: TRBV9; D gene: NA; J gene: TRBJ1-6; clone size: NA; CDR3 protein: CASSGGLPIGSPLHF; CDR3 DNA: TGTGCCAGCAGCGGAGGGCTGCCGATCGGTTCACCCCTCCACTTT
V gene: TRBV4-1; D gene: TRBD2; J gene: TRBJ2-7; clone size: NA; CDR3 protein: CASSQDSGGGYEQYF; CDR3 DNA: TGCGCCAGCAGCCAAGACAGCGGGGGGGGCTACGAGCAGTACTTC
V gene: TRBV10-2; D gene: NA; J gene: TRBJ2-7; clone size: NA; CDR3 protein: CASSIQGKHEQYF; CDR3 DNA: TGCGCCAGCAGTATACAGGGAAAACACGAGCAGTACTTC
V gene: TRBV5-6; D gene: NA; J gene: TRBJ2-7; clone size: NA; CDR3 protein: CASSEGSAYEQYF; CDR3 DNA: TGTGCCAGCAGCGAGGGTAGCGCCTACGAGCAGTACTTC
V gene: TRBV9; D gene: NA; J gene: TRBJ2-2; clone size: NA; CDR3 protein: CASSVGAVYTGELFF; CDR3 DNA: TGTGCCAGCAGCGTCGGAGCGGTGTACACCGGGGAGCTGTTTTTT
V gene: TRBV11-2; D gene: NA; J gene: TRBJ2-2; clone size: NA; CDR3 protein: CASSTRGGGELFF; CDR3 DNA: TGTGCCAGCAGCACCCGGGGAGGCGGGGAGCTGTTTTTT
V gene: TRBV5-1; D gene: TRBD1; J gene: TRBJ1-1; clone size: few; CDR3 protein: CASSSGQANTEAFF; CDR3 DNA: TGCGCCAGCAGCTCAGGACAGGCCAACACTGAAGCTTTCTTT